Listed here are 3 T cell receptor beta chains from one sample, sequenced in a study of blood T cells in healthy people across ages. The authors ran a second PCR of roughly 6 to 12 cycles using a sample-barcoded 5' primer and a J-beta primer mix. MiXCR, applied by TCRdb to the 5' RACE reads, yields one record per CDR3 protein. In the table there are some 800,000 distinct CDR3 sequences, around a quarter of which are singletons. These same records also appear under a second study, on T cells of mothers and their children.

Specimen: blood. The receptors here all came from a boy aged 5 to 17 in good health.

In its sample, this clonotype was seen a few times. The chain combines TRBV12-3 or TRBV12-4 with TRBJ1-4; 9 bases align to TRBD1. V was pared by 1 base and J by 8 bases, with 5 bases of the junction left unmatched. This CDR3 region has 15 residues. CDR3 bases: TGTGCCAGCAGTTTAGGTGGGACAGGGCTGGAAAAACTGTTTTTT. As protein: CASSLGGTGLEKLFF.

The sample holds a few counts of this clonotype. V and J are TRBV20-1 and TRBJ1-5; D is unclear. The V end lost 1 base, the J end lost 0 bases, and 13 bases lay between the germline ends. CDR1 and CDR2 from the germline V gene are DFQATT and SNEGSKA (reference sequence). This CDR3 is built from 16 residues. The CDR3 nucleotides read TGCAGTGCTAGAGGGTTAACGGATGATAGCAATCAGCCCCAGCATTTT. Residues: CSARGLTDDSNQPQHF.

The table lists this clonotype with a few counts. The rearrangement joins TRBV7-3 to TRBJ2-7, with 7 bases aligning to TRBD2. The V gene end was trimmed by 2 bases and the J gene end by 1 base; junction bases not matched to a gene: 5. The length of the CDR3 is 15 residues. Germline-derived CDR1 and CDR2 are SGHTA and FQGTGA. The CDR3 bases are TGTGCCAGCAGCTTATATAGCGGGCCTTCCTACGAGCAGTACTTC. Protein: CASSLYSGPSYEQYF.